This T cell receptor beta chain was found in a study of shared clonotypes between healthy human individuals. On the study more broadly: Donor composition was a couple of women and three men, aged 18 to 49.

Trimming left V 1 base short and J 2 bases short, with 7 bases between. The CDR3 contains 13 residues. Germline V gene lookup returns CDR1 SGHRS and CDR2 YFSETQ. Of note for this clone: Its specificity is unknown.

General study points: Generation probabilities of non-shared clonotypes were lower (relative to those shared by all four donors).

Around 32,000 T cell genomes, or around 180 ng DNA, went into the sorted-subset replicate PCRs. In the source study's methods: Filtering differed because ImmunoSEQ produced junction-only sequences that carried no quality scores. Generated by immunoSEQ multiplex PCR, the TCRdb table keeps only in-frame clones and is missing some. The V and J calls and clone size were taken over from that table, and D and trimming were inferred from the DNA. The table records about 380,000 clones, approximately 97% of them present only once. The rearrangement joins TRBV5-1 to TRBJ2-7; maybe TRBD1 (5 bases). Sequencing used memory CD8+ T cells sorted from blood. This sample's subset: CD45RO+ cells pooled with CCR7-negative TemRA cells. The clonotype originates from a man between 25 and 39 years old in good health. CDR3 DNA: TGCGCCAGCAGCTTGATAGGGGCCTACGAGCAGTACTTC. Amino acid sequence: CASSLIGAYEQYF.